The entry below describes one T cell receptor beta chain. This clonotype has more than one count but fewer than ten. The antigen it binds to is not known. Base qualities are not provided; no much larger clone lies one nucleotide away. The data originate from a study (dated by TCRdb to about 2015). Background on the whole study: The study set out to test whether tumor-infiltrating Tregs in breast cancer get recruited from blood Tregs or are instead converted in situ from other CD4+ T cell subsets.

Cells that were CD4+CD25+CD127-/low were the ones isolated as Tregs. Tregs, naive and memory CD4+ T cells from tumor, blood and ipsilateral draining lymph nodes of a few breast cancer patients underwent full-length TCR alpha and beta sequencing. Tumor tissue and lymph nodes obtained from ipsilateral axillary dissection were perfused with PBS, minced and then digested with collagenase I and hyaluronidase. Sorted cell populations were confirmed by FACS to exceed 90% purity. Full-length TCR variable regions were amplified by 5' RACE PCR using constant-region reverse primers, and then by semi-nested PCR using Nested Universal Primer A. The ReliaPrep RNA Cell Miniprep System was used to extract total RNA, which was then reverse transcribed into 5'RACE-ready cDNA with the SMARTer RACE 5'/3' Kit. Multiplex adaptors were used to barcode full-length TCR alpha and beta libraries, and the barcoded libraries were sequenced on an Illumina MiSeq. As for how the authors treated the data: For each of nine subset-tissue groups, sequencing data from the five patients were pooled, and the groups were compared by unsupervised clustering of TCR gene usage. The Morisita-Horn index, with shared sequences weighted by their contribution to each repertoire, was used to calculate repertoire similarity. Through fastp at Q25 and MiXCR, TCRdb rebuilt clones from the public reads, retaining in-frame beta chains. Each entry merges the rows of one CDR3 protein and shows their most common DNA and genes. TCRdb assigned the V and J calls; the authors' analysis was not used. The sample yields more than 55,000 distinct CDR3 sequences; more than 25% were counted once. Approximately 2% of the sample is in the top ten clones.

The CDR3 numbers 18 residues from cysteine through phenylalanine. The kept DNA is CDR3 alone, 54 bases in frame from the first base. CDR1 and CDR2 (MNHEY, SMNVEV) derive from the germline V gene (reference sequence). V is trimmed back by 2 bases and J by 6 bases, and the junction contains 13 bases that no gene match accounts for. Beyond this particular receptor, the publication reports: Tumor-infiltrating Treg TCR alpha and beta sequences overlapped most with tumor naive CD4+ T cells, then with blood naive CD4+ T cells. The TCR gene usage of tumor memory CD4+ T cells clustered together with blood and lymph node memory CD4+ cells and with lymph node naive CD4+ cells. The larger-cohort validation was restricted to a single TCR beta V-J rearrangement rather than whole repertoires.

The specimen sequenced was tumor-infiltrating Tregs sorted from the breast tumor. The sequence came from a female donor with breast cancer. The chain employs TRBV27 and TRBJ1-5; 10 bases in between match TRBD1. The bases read TGTGCCAGCAGTTTACGAATTGGACAGGGGGGAAGGCTTCAGCCCCAGCATTTT. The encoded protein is CASSLRIGQGGRLQPQHF.